The clone carrying this T cell receptor beta chain was seen a few times. The protocol was immunoSEQ multiplex PCR, while the TCRdb copy is restricted to in-frame clones and leaves out a portion. The sample lists fewer than 200,000 clones, about nine tenths occurring once. CDR1 and CDR2 (germline): MNHEY, SVGAGI. With 6 bases removed from V and 6 bases from J, the gap between germline ends came to 15 bases. This CDR3 comprises 13 residues. This specimen comes from a study of cytomegalovirus exposure and HLA in healthy donors. This receptor was identified in a young man in good health and CMV-seropositive. The rearrangement joins TRBV6-5 to TRBJ2-7; tentative D call: TRBD1 (6 bases). The sequencing input was PBMCs. The CDR3 DNA sequence: TGTGCCAGCAGCCCACAGGGTCTAGCCGAGCAGTACTTC. Residues: CASSPQGLAEQYF.